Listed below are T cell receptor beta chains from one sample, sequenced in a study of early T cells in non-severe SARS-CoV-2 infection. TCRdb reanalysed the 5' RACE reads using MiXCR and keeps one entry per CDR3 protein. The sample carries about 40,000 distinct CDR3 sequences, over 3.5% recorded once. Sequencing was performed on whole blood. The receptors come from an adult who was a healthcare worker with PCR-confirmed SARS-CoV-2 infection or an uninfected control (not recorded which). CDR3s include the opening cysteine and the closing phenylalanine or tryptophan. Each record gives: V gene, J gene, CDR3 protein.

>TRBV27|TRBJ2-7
CASSFAPLSYEQYF
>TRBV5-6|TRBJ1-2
CASSQDRLYGYTF
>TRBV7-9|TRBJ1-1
CASSLDTNTEAFF
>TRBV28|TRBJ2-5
CATDGALQETQYF
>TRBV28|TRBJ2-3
CASSGQGPDTQYF
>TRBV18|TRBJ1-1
CASSPPSRGGTEAFF
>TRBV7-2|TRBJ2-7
CASSLGLAGPTYEQYF
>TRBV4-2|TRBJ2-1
CASSSMEGGYGKVEQFF
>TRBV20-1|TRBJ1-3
CSARGLLGGNTIYF
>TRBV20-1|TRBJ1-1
CSARGDQRPEAFF
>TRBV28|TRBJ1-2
CAIMTEALGGYTF
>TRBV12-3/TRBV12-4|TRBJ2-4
CASSSSRQGNIQYF
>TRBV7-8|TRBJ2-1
CASSLLQEWEFF
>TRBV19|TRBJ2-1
CASSISGDSRNEQFF
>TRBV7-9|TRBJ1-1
CASSKGGTMNTEAFF
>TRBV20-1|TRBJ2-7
CSAGSYEQYF